Below, one T cell receptor beta chain is given with its context. The antigen remains undetermined. The data belong to a study of OX40 agonist ivuxolimab in advanced cancers. On the study more broadly: Clinicians treated patients with ivuxolimab, an agonistic anti-OX40 (CD134) antibody.

Baseline was the first blood sampling point, followed by cycle 4 day 1 and cycle 7 day 1. Libraries were prepared by immunoSEQ multiplex PCR; TCRdb keeps only in-frame clonotypes and omits some of them. Among 87,000 or so clones listed, 70% to 90% were seen once. The CDR3 covers 16 residues. Per germline, CDR1 SEHNR and CDR2 FQNEAQ (reference sequence). Notes on the study in general: The average count of expanded clones was higher among CD8+ T cells than among CD4+.

This chain joins TRBV7-9 and TRBJ2-5, with TRBD1 identical over 10 bases. The DNA end favors TRBJ2-7, so the J call may be wrong. The specimen comprised CD4+ or CD8+ T cells sorted from blood, sampled in a trial of the OX40 agonist ivuxolimab. The receptor's source is an adult with an advanced solid tumor such as melanoma, head and neck, liver or kidney cancer. CDR3 amino acids: CASSSIWTGGRYEQYF. CDR3 DNA: TGTGCCAGCAGCTCGATCTGGACAGGGGGGAGGTACGAGCAGTACTTC.